The clone carrying this TCR beta chain has just a few counts. Genomic DNA acted as the template from which TCR beta VDJ combination and CDR3 sequence profiling were carried out. One entry per CDR3 protein, called by TCRdb with MiXCR from the reads. The sample holds roughly 160,000 distinct CDR3 sequences, around 60% seen once. The sample comes from a study of CD8+CD57+ T cells in acquired aplastic anemia. The CDR3 length is 14 residues. Germline lookup yields CDR1 MDHEN and CDR2 SYDVKM. V was shortened by 7 bases and J by 2 bases, with 15 bases between the two germline ends. The receptor was derived from a human donor in good health. The sample taken for sequencing was sorted CD4+, CD8+, or CD8+CD57+ T cells (not recorded which) from PBMCs. The rearrangement links TRBV28 to TRBJ2-7; perhaps TRBD1 as D (5 bases). CDR3 residues: CASTPLGVTYEQYF. CDR3 nucleotides: TGTGCCAGCACCCCATTAGGGGTAACCTACGAGCAGTACTTC. The whole variable domain, remainder taken from reference TRBV28 and TRBJ2-7, is DVKVTQSSRYLVKRTGEKVFLECVQDMDHENMFWYRQDPGLGLRLIYFSYDVKMKEKGDIPEGYSVSREKKERFSLILESASTNQTSMYLCASTPLGVTYEQYFGPGTRLTVT.